This T cell receptor beta chain was identified during a study of T cells after yellow fever vaccination. The germline CDR1 and CDR2 sequences are SGHNT and YYREEE (reference sequence). The CDR3 has 16 residues. V lost 5 bases and J lost 2; bases outside the gene matches: 9. Via MiXCR, TCRdb re-called the 5' RACE reads, giving one row per CDR3 protein. The sample records 450,000 to 550,000 distinct CDR3 sequences, around a fifth being singletons. The source of this sequence is a man aged 18 to 29 who received the YFV17D yellow fever vaccine. This specimen was PBMCs, taken less than 25 days after the first yellow fever vaccination. The chain uses TRBV5-4 and TRBJ2-3, with TRBD2 identical over 9 bases. CDR3 in amino acids: CASRPQGGGATDTQYF. Here the CDR3 DNA reads TGTGCCAGCAGACCCCAGGGCGGGGGGGCCACAGATACGCAGTATTTT. The full variable domain, in which reference TRBV5-4 and TRBJ2-3 provide the parts outside the CDR3, is ETGVTQSPTHLIKTRGQQVTLRCSSQSGHNTVSWYQQALGQGPQFIFQYYREEENGRGNFPPRFSGLQFPNYSSELNVNALELDDSALYLCASRPQGGGATDTQYFGPGTRLTVL.